Following are 9 T cell receptor beta chains from one sample sequenced in a study of Graves' ophthalmopathy and Graves' hyperthyroidism. Transcripts of RNA were the source for amplifying TCR beta CDR3 regions. First-round RT-PCR used HTBI primers; second-round multiplex PCR followed. In TCRdb, the multiplex PCR reads were re-called with MiXCR into one record per CDR3 protein. Among 340,000 or so distinct CDR3 sequences listed, 15% to 20% were seen once. The sequenced material came from peripheral blood. The source of these receptors is an adult man with Graves' ophthalmopathy.

In its sample, this clonotype was seen a few times. The rearrangement uses TRBV18 and TRBJ2-3, with 10 bases lining up with TRBD2. CDR1 and CDR2 (germline): KGHSH, LQKENI. Trimming removed 2 bases from V and 0 bases from J; junction bases left unmatched: 8. This CDR3 is 18 amino acids long. The DNA for the CDR3 is TGTGCCAGCTCACCATCCCTACAGACTAGCGGGAGCACAGATACGCAGTATTTT. Translated, it gives CASSPSLQTSGSTDTQYF.

This clonotype appeared many times. This sequence joins TRBV2 and TRBJ1-2, with 9 bases lining up with TRBD1. This CDR3 spans 14 amino acids. Losses at the gene ends were 7 bases for V and 0 bases for J; bases not matched to a gene: 3. Germline loops: CDR1 SNHLY, CDR2 FYNNEI. The CDR3 spells CASIGDRANYGYTF. DNA of the CDR3: TGTGCCAGCATCGGGGACAGGGCTAACTATGGCTACACCTTC.

The chain is built from TRBV12-3 or TRBV12-4 and TRBJ1-2, with 10 bases aligning to TRBD1. This CDR3 has 14 amino acids. Unmatched junction bases numbered 4, after V lost 5 bases and J lost 4 bases. The chain's CDR3 is CASSDRGRGYGYTF. The CDR3 DNA follows: TGTGCCAGCAGTGACAGGGGGCGAGGCTATGGCTACACCTTC.

In its sample, this clonotype was seen many times. In DNA, the CDR3 is TGTGCCAGCAGCCCAACCTGGGGGCACTACGAGCAGTACTTC. Protein: CASSPTWGHYEQYF. V usage is TRBV13 and J usage is TRBJ2-7; possible D gene TRBD1, 6 bases. This CDR3 spans 14 amino acids. V was cut by 5 bases and J by 3 bases, with 14 bases left in between. CDR1 PRHDT and CDR2 FYEKMQ come from the germline V gene (reference sequence).

This clonotype came up many times. The chain links TRBV2 to TRBJ1-1; 11 bases agree with TRBD1. Germline V gene sequence: CDR1 SNHLY, CDR2 FYNNEI. V was pared by 7 bases and J by 5 bases, with 6 bases of the junction left unmatched. The CDR3 runs to 14 residues. Here the CDR3 DNA reads TGTGCCAGCAAAGGGACAGGGGGTGGTACTGAAGCTTTCTTT. Translating gives CASKGTGGGTEAFF. Combining the CDR3 with reference TRBV2 and TRBJ1-1 gives the whole variable domain EPEVTQTPSHQVTQMGQEVILRCVPISNHLYFYWYRQILGQKVEFLVSFYNNEISEKSEIFDDQFSVERPDGSNFTLKIRSTKLEDSAMYFCASKGTGGGTEAFFGQGTRLTVV.

In this sample, this clonotype turned up once. The chain has TRBV6-1 and TRBJ2-5; D is unclear. The CDR3 runs to 16 residues. CDR1 and CDR2 (germline): MNHNS, SASEGT. V lost 0 bases and J 0 bases, leaving 11 bases between the germline ends. The CDR3 region has the DNA TGTGCCAGCAGTGAAGCGCTTCAAGCTTACCAAGAGACCCAGTACTTC. Translating it yields CASSEALQAYQETQYF.

This clonotype was counted ten times or more. The chain couples TRBV30 to TRBJ1-6, with D perhaps matching TRBD1 (5 bases). This CDR3 contains 14 residues. Germline CDR1 is GTSNPN and CDR2 is SVGIG (reference sequence). Trimming stripped 0 bases from V and 9 bases from J, with 12 bases between. CDR3 bases: TGTGCCTGGAGTGTAAGCAGGGCGGCTTCACCCCTCCACTTT. It specifies CAWSVSRAASPLHF.

This clonotype was counted ten times or more. This sequence joins TRBV27 and TRBJ1-2; TRBD1 matches 7 bases. The CDR3 runs 13 residues. The germline CDR1 and CDR2 sequences are MNHEY and SMNVEV (reference sequence). Germline trimming cut 3 bases from V and 7 bases from J; bases unmatched to any gene: 5. DNA of the CDR3: TGTGCCAGCAGTTTGGACAGGTCCTCTGGCTACACCTTC. It codes for CASSLDRSSGYTF.

This chain connects TRBV3-1 to TRBJ2-2; TRBD2 aligns across 11 bases. Germline values: CDR1 LGHDT, CDR2 YNNKEL (reference sequence). Losses at the gene ends were 4 bases for V and 6 bases for J; bases not matched to a gene: 7. CDR3 length: 16 amino acids. In DNA form, the CDR3 reads TGTGCCAGCAGCCCCAGTAGCGGGAGGGCCCCCGGGGAGCTGTTTTTT. The encoded protein is CASSPSSGRAPGELFF.